These T cell receptor beta chains were read from a single sample in a study of OX40 agonist ivuxolimab in advanced cancers. Sequenced by immunoSEQ multiplex PCR; TCRdb stores in-frame clones only, minus some. The table includes roughly 60,000 clones, about 82% detected once. The sequenced sample was CD4+ or CD8+ T cells sorted from blood, obtained in a trial of the OX40 agonist ivuxolimab. All receptors come from an adult with an advanced solid tumor such as melanoma, head and neck, liver or kidney cancer. The CDR3 runs from the conserved cysteine through the conserved F or W. D genes are given only for firm matches. Clone size, where shown, is once, few, many, or a class for clones that have expanded.

>TRBV6-5|TRBJ1-1|NA|NA
CASSPWTEGYTEAFF
TGTGCCAGCAGTCCCTGGACAGAGGGGTACACTGAAGCTTTCTTT
>TRBV9|TRBJ2-1|TRBD2|NA
CASSVTSGSSYNEQFF
TGTGCCAGCAGCGTGACTAGCGGGAGCTCCTACAATGAGCAGTTCTTC
>TRBV5-4|TRBJ2-3|TRBD2|NA
CASRGRGLAGDTDTQYF
TGTGCCAGCAGAGGGAGGGGACTAGCGGGGGACACAGATACGCAGTATTTT
>TRBV10-3|TRBJ2-1|NA|NA
CAIRATAPNEQFF
TGTGCCATCAGAGCTACAGCCCCCAATGAGCAGTTCTTC
>TRBV4-2|TRBJ1-5|NA|NA
CASSQGQGDGQPQHF
TGTGCCAGCAGCCAAGGGCAGGGAGATGGTCAGCCCCAGCATTTT
>TRBV2|TRBJ1-1|NA|NA
CASMTGRGNTEAFF
TGTGCCAGCATGACCGGCAGGGGAAACACTGAAGCTTTCTTT
>TRBV13|TRBJ1-3|NA|NA
CASSLSSSGNTIYF
TGTGCCAGCAGCTTAAGTAGCTCTGGAAACACCATATATTTT
>TRBV10-2|TRBJ2-5|TRBD2|NA
CASSEPRTSGSEETQYF
TGCGCCAGCAGTGAGCCGCGGACTAGCGGGAGCGAGGAGACCCAGTACTTC
>TRBV27|TRBJ2-3|NA|NA
CASSRSGIGATDTQYF
TGTGCCAGCAGTCGCTCGGGAATAGGTGCAACAGATACGCAGTATTTT
>TRBV7-9|TRBJ2-3|NA|NA
CASSRMTDTQYF
TGTGCCAGCAGCCGCATGACAGATACGCAGTATTTT
>TRBV7-3|TRBJ2-6|TRBD1|few
CASSPGQAYISGANVLTF
TGTGCCAGCAGCCCGGGACAGGCCTATATCTCTGGGGCCAACGTCCTGACTTTC
>TRBV14|TRBJ2-1|NA|NA
CASSSWALVYNEQFF
TGTGCCAGCAGCTCCTGGGCTCTGGTATACAATGAGCAGTTCTTC
>TRBV6-5|TRBJ1-2|NA|NA
CASNRRGFGGYTF
TGTGCCAGCAACCGAAGGGGGTTCGGTGGCTACACCTTC
>TRBV18|TRBJ2-1|TRBD1|NA
CASSPRQGANNEQFF
TGTGCCAGCTCACCACGACAGGGGGCGAACAATGAGCAGTTCTTC
>TRBV21-1|TRBJ2-7|NA|NA
CASSKRVEQYF
TGTGCCAGCAGCAAGAGGGTCGAGCAGTACTTC
>TRBV7-3|TRBJ2-3|NA|few
CASSLTVQADTQYF
TGTGCCAGCAGCTTAACAGTCCAGGCAGATACGCAGTATTTT
>TRBV27|TRBJ1-6|NA|NA
CASSPFDASSYNSPLHF
TGTGCCAGCAGTCCCTTTGACGCGAGCTCCTATAATTCACCCCTCCACTTT
>TRBV25-1|TRBJ2-1|TRBD2|NA
CASSKEVGLESNEQFF
TGTGCCAGCAGTAAGGAGGTTGGACTAGAAAGCAATGAGCAGTTCTTC
>TRBV5-4|TRBJ1-1|NA|NA
CASSLTSGGMNTEAFF
TGTGCCAGCAGCCTAACTTCCGGGGGCATGAACACTGAAGCTTTCTTT
>TRBV5-4|TRBJ1-4|NA|once
CASSLVDSLTTNEKLFF
TGTGCCAGCAGCTTGGTTGACAGTCTAACGACTAATGAAAAACTGTTTTTT
>TRBV27|TRBJ2-7|TRBD1|NA
CASSLYTGQGSYEQYF
TGTGCCAGCAGTTTATACACCGGACAGGGGTCCTACGAGCAGTACTTC
>TRBV6-6|TRBJ1-5|NA|NA
CASSPGTLENQPQHF
TGTGCCAGCAGTCCCGGGACCCTGGAGAATCAGCCCCAGCATTTT
>TRBV19|TRBJ2-3|TRBD1|NA
CASSTWTGGLQDTQYF
TGTGCCAGTAGTACCTGGACAGGGGGTCTGCAAGATACGCAGTATTTT
>TRBV6-5|TRBJ1-2|TRBD1|once
CASSRDSRGYGYTF
TGTGCCAGCAGTAGGGACAGCCGGGGGTATGGCTACACCTTC
>TRBV27|TRBJ2-1|NA|NA
CASTRLDSYNEQFF
TGTGCCAGCACCAGACTCGACAGTTACAATGAGCAGTTCTTC
>TRBV9|TRBJ2-1|NA|NA
CASSVAGGANVYNEQFF
TGTGCCAGCAGCGTAGCTGGGGGAGCCAATGTATACAATGAGCAGTTCTTC
>TRBV2|TRBJ2-4|TRBD2|NA
CASLPLLIAGAGNIQYF
TGTGCCAGCCTCCCCCTTCTTATAGCGGGAGCCGGAAACATTCAGTACTTC
>TRBV28|TRBJ1-2|TRBD1|NA
CASSSPGQGAYGYTF
TGTGCCAGCAGTTCTCCGGGACAGGGGGCTTATGGCTACACCTTC
>TRBV9|TRBJ1-2|NA|NA
CASSGGLSRGGYTF
TGTGCCAGCAGCGGGGGACTCTCCCGCGGTGGCTACACCTTC
>TRBV30|TRBJ2-3|NA|once
CAWSPFTDTQYF
TGTGCCTGGAGTCCTTTCACAGATACGCAGTATTTT
>TRBV7-9|TRBJ1-6|NA|NA
CASSAAPGSPLHF
TGTGCCAGCAGCGCTGCCCCCGGCTCACCCCTCCACTTT
>TRBV10-3|TRBJ1-1|TRBD1|once
CAISESGQKNTEAFF
TGTGCCATCAGTGAGTCGGGACAGAAGAACACTGAAGCTTTCTTT
>TRBV19|TRBJ2-5|TRBD1|NA
CASTGGPGQGARRETQYF
TGTGCCAGTACCGGCGGACCGGGACAGGGGGCTCGGCGGGAGACCCAGTACTTC
>TRBV7-9|TRBJ2-5|TRBD1|NA
CASSLDAGQGAQEQYF
TGTGCCAGCAGCTTAGACGCGGGACAGGGGGCGCAGGAGCAGTACTTC
>TRBV6-5|TRBJ1-3|NA|NA
CASQQGMRGNTIYF
TGTGCCAGCCAACAGGGCATGCGGGGAAACACCATATATTTT
>TRBV2|TRBJ1-3|TRBD1|NA
CASSGDSPSGNTIYF
TGTGCCAGCAGTGGGGACAGCCCTTCTGGAAACACCATATATTTT
>TRBV21-1|TRBJ2-4|NA|NA
CASNPPGLAKNIQYF
TGTGCCAGCAACCCACCTGGACTAGCCAAAAACATTCAGTACTTC
>TRBV5-1|TRBJ2-7|TRBD2|NA
CASSPSTSFYEQYF
TGCGCCAGCAGCCCCTCGACTAGCTTCTACGAGCAGTACTTC
>TRBV29-1|TRBJ2-1|NA|NA
CSCGLARNEQFF
TGCAGCTGCGGGCTAGCGCGGAATGAGCAGTTCTTC
>TRBV7-9|TRBJ1-2|NA|few
CASSFGGIEYGYTF
TGTGCCAGCAGCTTCGGAGGGATTGAGTATGGCTACACCTTC
>TRBV5-1|TRBJ2-1|TRBD1|once
CASSLRGLINEQFF
TGCGCCAGCAGCCTCAGGGGGCTAATCAATGAGCAGTTCTTC
>TRBV11-1|TRBJ2-4|NA|many
CASSLGSGNIQYF
TGTGCCAGCAGCTTAGGCTCTGGAAACATTCAGTACTTC
>TRBV6-5|TRBJ1-1|TRBD1|NA
CASSPGTGVVAFF
TGTGCCAGCAGCCCCGGGACAGGGGTTGTAGCTTTCTTT
>TRBV7-9|TRBJ2-1|NA|NA
CASGAEGDEQFF
TGTGCCAGCGGAGCCGAGGGAGATGAGCAGTTCTTC
>TRBV13|TRBJ1-1|NA|few
CASSPAFSIIQGVNTEAFF
TGTGCCAGCAGCCCTGCCTTTTCGATAATCCAGGGAGTGAACACTGAAGCTTTCTTT
>TRBV7-3|TRBJ2-2|NA|NA
CASSSDGLGELFF
TGTGCCAGCAGCTCCGACGGACTCGGGGAGCTGTTTTTT
>TRBV7-2|TRBJ2-7|TRBD1|few
CASSPEGTGVYEQYF
TGTGCCAGCAGCCCAGAAGGGACAGGGGTCTACGAGCAGTACTTC
>TRBV7-2|TRBJ1-3|NA|NA
CASSLRPGAMSGNTIYF
TGTGCCAGCAGCTTAAGGCCGGGGGCGATGTCTGGAAACACCATATATTTT